Below are 5 T cell receptor beta chains sequenced from a single sample in a study of PD-1 blockade in classical Hodgkin lymphoma. The data were produced by immunoSEQ multiplex PCR, yet TCRdb's version contains in-frame clones alone and is incomplete. The sample shows around 12,000 clones, approximately 79% of them seen only once. Each patient's relapse followed autologous stem cell transplantation, and brentuximab vedotin exposure varied. Magnetic negative selection of thawed PBMCs yielded the CD8+ T cells. The source material was CD8+ T cells from blood, sampled at baseline. Receptors originate from a human donor with classical Hodgkin lymphoma.

The rearrangement uses TRBV13 and TRBJ2-7, with 10 bases lining up with TRBD1. The J segment lost 5 bases and the V segment lost 2 bases, leaving 3 bases of the junction unmatched. Germline assignment: CDR1 PRHDT and CDR2 FYEKMQ (reference sequence). The CDR3 is 14 amino acids. CDR3 sequence (DNA): TGTGCCAGCAGCTTATGGGGACAGGGGAACGAGCAGTACTTC. Translation: CASSLWGQGNEQYF.

This chain connects TRBV6-6 to TRBJ1-1; D ambiguous. V dropped 7 bases and J dropped 8 bases, with 20 bases sitting between them. The CDR3 loop spans 14 amino acids. The germline gives CDR1 MNHNY, CDR2 SVGAGI (reference sequence). Written as DNA, the CDR3 is TGTGCCAGCACTCTGAAGCTAGGGTTTATCGAAGCTTTCTTT. This sequence encodes CASTLKLGFIEAFF.

The V call is TRBV19, the J call TRBJ1-2; D is ambiguous. CDR1 and CDR2 from the germline V gene are LNHDA and SQIVND (reference sequence). Trimming took 1 base from V and 4 from J, leaving 13 bases between them. The CDR3 loop spans 15 amino acids. The DNA for the CDR3 is TGTGCCAGTAGTATAGGGGTTTTGGGTGGCTATGGCTACACCTTC. This encodes CASSIGVLGGYGYTF.

This clone is large. The chain combines TRBV29-1 with TRBJ2-1, with TRBD2 matching over 8 bases. CDR1 and CDR2 from the germline V gene are SQVTM and ANQGSEA. J was trimmed by 4 bases and V by 6 bases; bases with no gene match: 11. This CDR3 has 15 amino acids. The DNA for the CDR3 is TGCAGCGTATTACCAGCGGGGGCCATTTACAATGAGCAGTTCTTC. As protein: CSVLPAGAIYNEQFF.

This clone was recorded a few times. The CDR3 coding sequence is TGTGCCAGCAGCGTAGGAACAGACGCCGGCTACACCTTC. Protein product: CASSVGTDAGYTF. The chain uses TRBV9 and TRBJ1-2; D call uncertain. The CDR3 sequence is 13 residues long. Trimming shortened V by 0 bases and J by 8 bases, and 11 bases separated the two germline ends. The germline V gene has CDR1 SGDLS and CDR2 YYNGEE.